One sample yielded the 14 T cell receptor beta chains listed below, sequenced in a study of T cell clonotyping in hematopoietic cell transplantation. Measured with immunoSEQ multiplex PCR; TCRdb has only the in-frame clones, and not every one. The sample includes tens of thousands of clones, around 95% of them seen just once. The specimen was peripheral blood mononuclear cells. The source of these receptors is a young man in good health. Some clones in this sample may be carry-over from other donors' samples.

This chain joins TRBV5-6 and TRBJ2-7; D uncertain. Trimming took off 0 bases at V and 4 bases at J, with 11 bases between the two ends. The germline V gene encodes CDR1 SGHDT and CDR2 YYEEEE. This CDR3 is built from 14 residues. Here the CDR3 reads CASSLAPNIYEQYF. CDR3 DNA: TGTGCCAGCAGCTTGGCCCCGAACATTTACGAGCAGTACTTC.

This chain connects TRBV30 to TRBJ2-1, with a weak D call TRBD1 (5 bases). CDR1 is GTSNPN, CDR2 SVGIG, per germline (reference sequence). V lost 6 bases and J lost 8, with 14 bases in between. This CDR3 spans 12 amino acids. The CDR3 nucleotides are TGTGCCTGTTCCCCAGGGCTTTATGAGCAGTTCTTC. This codes for CACSPGLYEQFF.

The chain combines TRBV7-8 with TRBJ1-5, with a tentative D call TRBD1 (6 bases). There are 15 residues in the CDR3. V lost 3 bases and J 1 base, leaving 10 bases between the germline ends. Germline CDR1 SGHVS, CDR2 FQNEAQ. CDR3 sequence: CASSFSGGSNQPQHF. In DNA form, the CDR3 reads TGTGCCAGCAGCTTCTCGGGGGGCAGCAATCAGCCCCAGCATTTT.

V usage is TRBV7-9 and J usage is TRBJ1-5, with 7 nucleotides matching TRBD1. The CDR3 has 17 amino acids. CDR1 and CDR2 (germline): SEHNR, FQNEAQ (reference sequence). After removal of 1 base from V and 0 bases from J, the junction contained 6 bases not matched to a gene. CDR3 nucleotide sequence: TGTGCCAGCAGCTTAGGTGGGACAGCGTATAGCAATCAGCCCCAGCATTTT. Translating gives CASSLGGTAYSNQPQHF.

A remark on this clone: The junction does not match germline at one end; this may be a read error. V usage is TRBV7-7 and J usage is TRBJ2-2, with unresolved D. CDR3 length: 14 amino acids. CDR1 is SSHAT, CDR2 FNYEAQ, per germline (reference sequence). Here the CDR3 DNA reads TGTGCTAGCAGCAATATCTTTAAGGGCGGGGAGCTGTTTTTT. It translates to CASSNIFKGGELFF.

The chain recombines TRBV7-3 with TRBJ2-6; unclear D gene. The germline V and J ends were trimmed by 6 bases and 0 bases, with 3 bases remaining between them. Germline loops: CDR1 SGHTA, CDR2 FQGTGA. There are 13 residues in the CDR3. CDR3 nucleotide sequence: TGTGCCAGCAGGGACTCTGGGGCCAACGTCCTGACTTTC. Its translation is CASRDSGANVLTF.

The chain is built from TRBV6-1 and TRBJ1-1, with a possible D match to TRBD1 (6 bases). The V end lost 3 bases, the J end lost 0 bases, and 11 bases lay between the germline ends. The CDR3 covers 15 residues. Germline V gene sequence: CDR1 MNHNS, CDR2 SASEGT. CDR3 sequence: CASSDMGAVNTEAFF. For the CDR3, the DNA is TGTGCCAGCAGTGATATGGGGGCGGTGAACACTGAAGCTTTCTTT.

The rearrangement links TRBV5-8 to TRBJ2-5; 10 bases line up with TRBD2. The CDR3 runs 19 residues. Germline lookup yields CDR1 SGHTS and CDR2 YDEGEE. With V trimmed by 4 bases and J by 0 bases, 15 bases remained unmatched. CDR3 sequence (DNA): TGTGCCAGCAGCCTAGGGTCCGGTAGCGGGGGGCAGTACCAAGAGACCCAGTACTTC. This sequence encodes CASSLGSGSGGQYQETQYF.

The chain recombines TRBV30 with TRBJ2-7; 10 nucleotides line up with TRBD2. Germline V CDR1 and CDR2: GTSNPN, SVGIG (reference sequence). The CDR3 consists of 19 residues. V shed 3 bases, J shed 2 bases, and the junction held 19 bases outside the gene matches. CDR3 sequence: CAWSRRTGTSAATTYEQYF. The CDR3, as DNA: TGTGCCTGGAGCCGCCGGACCGGGACTAGCGCGGCAACGACCTACGAGCAGTACTTC.

This sequence joins TRBV6-1 and TRBJ1-1; D is perhaps TRBD1 (5 bases). The CDR3 is 13 residues long. Germline-derived CDR1 and CDR2 are MNHNS and SASEGT. V was trimmed by 8 bases and J by 1 base, leaving 11 bases between them. CDR3 protein: CASGQGTNTEAFF. CDR3 DNA: TGTGCCAGCGGTCAGGGCACGAACACTGAAGCTTTCTTT.

This clone was seen once. The chain has TRBV5-1 and TRBJ2-7; D uncertain. V shed 0 bases and J shed 2 bases, with 15 bases lying between them. The CDR3 loop spans 16 amino acids. The germline CDR1 and CDR2 sequences are SGHRS and YFSETQ. Here the CDR3 DNA reads TGCGCCAGCAGCTTGGAAGGCTCAGGATTTACCTACGAGCAGTACTTC. The encoded protein is CASSLEGSGFTYEQYF.

The chain carries TRBV7-6 and TRBJ1-5; 8 bases map to TRBD1. This CDR3 comprises 16 residues. The ends lost 1 base at V and 5 bases at J; junction bases unmatched: 7. Germline CDR1 and CDR2: SGHVS and FNYEAQ. This CDR3 is CASSLEYRGADQPQHF. CDR3 DNA sequence: TGTGCCAGCAGCTTAGAATACAGGGGGGCAGATCAGCCCCAGCATTTT.

The chain joins TRBV5-4 to TRBJ2-3; TRBD1 matches 9 bases. The CDR3 has 15 amino acids. The germline V gene encodes CDR1 SGHNT and CDR2 YYREEE (reference sequence). V shed 4 bases, J shed 2 bases, and the junction held 5 bases outside the gene matches. This chain's CDR3 is CASSMDRGNTDTQYF. The CDR3 DNA sequence: TGTGCCAGCAGCATGGACAGGGGTAACACAGATACGCAGTATTTT. The variable domain in full, completed from reference TRBV5-4 and TRBJ2-3, reads ETGVTQSPTHLIKTRGQQVTLRCSSQSGHNTVSWYQQALGQGPQFIFQYYREEENGRGNFPPRFSGLQFPNYSSELNVNALELDDSALYLCASSMDRGNTDTQYFGPGTRLTVL.

The chain couples TRBV4-1 to TRBJ2-1; unclear D gene. Deletions cut 3 bases from V and 8 bases from J, with 8 bases between. CDR1 is MGHRA and CDR2 is YSYEKL in the germline V gene. The CDR3 is 12 amino acids. Written as DNA, the CDR3 is TGCGCCAGCAGCCACCCCCTCGATGAGCAGTTCTTC. Its protein is CASSHPLDEQFF.